These T cell receptor beta chains were read from a single sample in a study of human T cells and chemical hapten exposure. TCRdb fed the RACE reads into MiXCR, producing one record per CDR3 protein. Seen here are 330,000 or so distinct CDR3 sequences, about 6.3% observed once, and the top ten hold 5% to 6%. The specimen comprised whole blood, sampled in connection with sensitization to the hapten diphenylcyclopropenone (DPC). All receptors derive from a woman under 30 with alopecia areata. Some clones in this sample may be carry-over from other donors' samples. Both conserved end residues are part of each CDR3. The D gene is left open where the match is weak. Clone size appears in some rows only: once, few, many, or a class for an expanded clone.

size: .; V: TRBV6-1; J: TRBJ2-5; D: .; DNA: TGTGCCAGCAGTGAGCCGCCCAGGGAGCCCCAAGAGACCCAGTACTTC; CDR3: CASSEPPREPQETQYF
size: many; V: TRBV2; J: TRBJ2-1; D: TRBD1; DNA: TGTGCCAGCAGTGGGACAGGTCTAGGCGAGCAGTTCTTC; CDR3: CASSGTGLGEQFF
size: .; V: TRBV28; J: TRBJ1-6; D: .; DNA: TGTGCCAGCAGCCTCCGGCCACCCCTCCACTTT; CDR3: CASSLRPPLHF
size: .; V: TRBV27; J: TRBJ1-6; D: .; DNA: TGTGCCAGCAGCCACTTGGGCTATAATTCACCCCTCCACTTT; CDR3: CASSHLGYNSPLHF
size: many; V: TRBV6-5; J: TRBJ1-3; D: .; DNA: TGTGCCAGCAGTTATTCAGGACACGCAGGAAACACCATATATTTT; CDR3: CASSYSGHAGNTIYF
size: .; V: TRBV5-1; J: TRBJ2-5; D: .; DNA: TGCGCCAGCAGCTTAAGCACGACAGGAGAAGAGACCCAGTACTTC; CDR3: CASSLSTTGEETQYF
size: .; V: TRBV6-5; J: TRBJ2-2; D: .; DNA: TGTGCCACCCAAAGACGGGGGGCAAACACCGGGGAGCTGTTTTTT; CDR3: CATQRRGANTGELFF
size: .; V: TRBV6-5; J: TRBJ1-5; D: .; DNA: TGTGCCGGCAGTTACAGTGGGGGTGATAATCAGCCCCAGCATTTT; CDR3: CAGSYSGGDNQPQHF
size: many; V: TRBV4-3; J: TRBJ1-4; D: .; DNA: TGCGCCAGCAGCCAAGTGCTTTCGGGGGGGGAAAAACTGTTTTTT; CDR3: CASSQVLSGGEKLFF
size: .; V: TRBV20-1; J: TRBJ2-5; D: .; DNA: TGCAGTGCTAGAGTTCAGGGACGGCAAGAGACCCAGTACTTC; CDR3: CSARVQGRQETQYF
size: few; V: TRBV27; J: TRBJ1-5; D: TRBD1; DNA: TGTGCCAGCAGTTCCGGGACAGGGGCTGATCAGCCCCAGCATTTT; CDR3: CASSSGTGADQPQHF
size: .; V: TRBV10-3; J: TRBJ2-7; D: .; DNA: TGTGCCATCACTGATCCGGCGAAGCCCCCGGGGGAGCAGTACTTC; CDR3: CAITDPAKPPGEQYF
size: few; V: TRBV12-3/TRBV12-4; J: TRBJ2-7; D: .; DNA: TGTGCCAGCAGTGGGGACCTGAGCTCCTACGAGCAGTACTTC; CDR3: CASSGDLSSYEQYF
size: few; V: TRBV6-5; J: TRBJ2-7; D: .; DNA: TGTGCCCAATACGCAGGCAAGGCATCCTACGAGCAGTACTTC; CDR3: CAQYAGKASYEQYF
size: .; V: TRBV5-1; J: TRBJ2-7; D: TRBD2; DNA: TGCGCCAGCAGCTTGACCGTCCTAGCGGGAGAAGGCGGGCAGTACTTC; CDR3: CASSLTVLAGEGGQYF
size: many; V: TRBV4-3; J: TRBJ1-6; D: .; DNA: TGCGCCAGCAGCCAAGATCCAGGGATCTATAATTCACCCCTCCACTTT; CDR3: CASSQDPGIYNSPLHF
size: many; V: TRBV10-3; J: TRBJ1-6; D: TRBD1; DNA: TGTGCCATCAGTGAGTCTTCAAGACAGGGGTATTCACCCCTCCACTTT; CDR3: CAISESSRQGYSPLHF
size: .; V: TRBV28; J: TRBJ2-3; D: TRBD2; DNA: TGTGCCAGCAGTTCTGCGGGGGGCCCGGATACGCAGTATTTT; CDR3: CASSSAGGPDTQYF
size: few; V: TRBV7-9; J: TRBJ1-1; D: .; DNA: TGTGCCAGCAGCTTACGAGGGATCGAAGCTTTCTTT; CDR3: CASSLRGIEAFF
size: many; V: TRBV12-3/TRBV12-4; J: TRBJ1-1; D: TRBD1; DNA: TGTGCCAGCGATGAGGGCAGGGGGGGAGACACTGAAGCTTTCTTT; CDR3: CASDEGRGGDTEAFF
size: few; V: TRBV2; J: TRBJ2-1; D: TRBD1; DNA: TGTGCCAGCAGTGTCGGGACAGGGAACTACAATGAGCAGTTCTTC; CDR3: CASSVGTGNYNEQFF
size: few; V: TRBV20-1; J: TRBJ2-2; D: TRBD1; DNA: TGCAGTGCTAATCACGGGACAGGACGTCATATCAGAAACACCGGGGAGCTGTTTTTT; CDR3: CSANHGTGRHIRNTGELFF
size: few; V: TRBV10-3; J: TRBJ2-7; D: TRBD2; DNA: TGTGCCATCAGTCCCGGACTAGCGGGGGCCTACGAGCAGTACTTC; CDR3: CAISPGLAGAYEQYF
size: .; V: TRBV6-6; J: TRBJ2-3; D: .; DNA: TGTGCCAGCAGTAAGCCGACAGCCGATACGCAGTATTTT; CDR3: CASSKPTADTQYF
size: few; V: TRBV2; J: TRBJ2-3; D: .; DNA: TGTGCCAGCACCTCCGAATCAGGTCCCCCTAGCACAGATACGCAGTATTTT; CDR3: CASTSESGPPSTDTQYF
size: .; V: TRBV15; J: TRBJ1-6; D: TRBD1; DNA: TGTGCCACCAGCGACAGGGTCTATAATTCACCCCTCCACTTT; CDR3: CATSDRVYNSPLHF
size: many; V: TRBV12-3/TRBV12-4; J: TRBJ1-5; D: .; DNA: TGTGCCAGCAGTTTAGTCTTGACCGCTCAGCCCCAGCATTTT; CDR3: CASSLVLTAQPQHF
size: many; V: TRBV29-1; J: TRBJ1-1; D: .; DNA: TGCAGCGTCACGCTAAATGAGAGAACTGAAGCTTTCTTT; CDR3: CSVTLNERTEAFF
size: many; V: TRBV6-5; J: TRBJ1-2; D: .; DNA: TGTGCCAGCAGTTACGTTTTCCGCGGAGGTGGCTACACCTTC; CDR3: CASSYVFRGGGYTF
size: few; V: TRBV27; J: TRBJ2-7; D: .; DNA: TGTGCCAGCAGTGCCTCAAAGAATTTCCCCCACGAGCAGTACTTC; CDR3: CASSASKNFPHEQYF
size: few; V: TRBV6-1; J: TRBJ2-3; D: TRBD1; DNA: TGTGCCAGCATAGGGTCGGACAGGGGCTCCCATCTACCCACAGATACGCAGTATTTT; CDR3: CASIGSDRGSHLPTDTQYF
size: .; V: TRBV12-3/TRBV12-4; J: TRBJ2-7; D: .; DNA: TGTGCCAGCAGCGCCGAGATTTACGAGCAGTACTTC; CDR3: CASSAEIYEQYF
size: many; V: TRBV9; J: TRBJ2-3; D: .; DNA: TGTGCCAGCGAGGACAGCAGCACAGATACGCAGTATTTT; CDR3: CASEDSSTDTQYF
size: many; V: TRBV7-2; J: TRBJ2-5; D: .; DNA: TGTGCCAGCAGCCCCCGGGCCGGGGAAAGATGGGAGACCCAGTACTTC; CDR3: CASSPRAGERWETQYF
size: .; V: TRBV5-1; J: TRBJ2-3; D: .; DNA: TGCGCCAGCACAGGGACCATCGCATCAGATACGCAGTATTTT; CDR3: CASTGTIASDTQYF
size: .; V: TRBV20-1; J: TRBJ1-4; D: TRBD1; DNA: TGCAGTGCTAGCCCGCCGGGACAGAATGAAAAACTGTTTTTT; CDR3: CSASPPGQNEKLFF
size: few; V: TRBV5-8; J: TRBJ2-1; D: .; DNA: TGTGCCAGCAGCTTGTGGGGGTCCTACAATGAGCAGTTCTTC; CDR3: CASSLWGSYNEQFF
size: many; V: TRBV6-6; J: TRBJ1-1; D: .; DNA: TGTGCCAGCCCCCCCCTCAGGCAGGGCGAGGGGATGAACACTGAAGCTTTCTTT; CDR3: CASPPLRQGEGMNTEAFF
size: .; V: TRBV6-2/TRBV6-3; J: TRBJ2-1; D: TRBD2; DNA: TGTGCCAGCAGTTACTCTAGTAGCGGGGGGTCATCCTACAATGAGCAGTTCTTC; CDR3: CASSYSSSGGSSYNEQFF
size: many; V: TRBV3-1; J: TRBJ1-5; D: TRBD1; DNA: TGTGCCAGCAGCCAGGAACAGGGGGACTTAAATCAGCCCCAGCATTTT; CDR3: CASSQEQGDLNQPQHF
size: few; V: TRBV29-1; J: TRBJ1-1; D: TRBD1; DNA: TGCAGCGGGAAAACAGGGGTAGCTGAAGCTTTCTTT; CDR3: CSGKTGVAEAFF
size: few; V: TRBV12-3/TRBV12-4; J: TRBJ1-2; D: .; DNA: TGTGCCAGCAGTTTGGACCAGAACGGAGGCTTGGGGGGCTACACCTTC; CDR3: CASSLDQNGGLGGYTF
size: many; V: TRBV7-9; J: TRBJ2-1; D: .; DNA: TGTGCCAGCAGCCTACCCGGGGGCCACTCCTACAATGAGCAGTTCTTC; CDR3: CASSLPGGHSYNEQFF
size: many; V: TRBV6-1; J: TRBJ1-1; D: TRBD1; DNA: TGTGCCAGCAGTGAAATCGTTCAGGGGGGCTCAGCTTTCTTT; CDR3: CASSEIVQGGSAFF
size: .; V: TRBV10-3; J: TRBJ2-1; D: .; DNA: TGTGTCCCAGACAATGAGCAGTTCTTC; CDR3: CVPDNEQFF
size: many; V: TRBV21-1; J: TRBJ1-1; D: .; DNA: TGTGCCAGCAGCAAAGAGCCGGGACAGGACGTTGAAGCTTTCTTT; CDR3: CASSKEPGQDVEAFF
size: .; V: TRBV7-6; J: TRBJ2-5; D: .; DNA: TGTGCCAGCAGTTTCGCACTAGGCGGAAAAGAGACCCAGTACTTC; CDR3: CASSFALGGKETQYF
size: .; V: TRBV4-1; J: TRBJ1-6; D: .; DNA: TGCGCCAGCAGCCAAGATTTCAGCCCCGCAGGTTCACCCCTCCACTTT; CDR3: CASSQDFSPAGSPLHF
size: .; V: TRBV5-1; J: TRBJ2-4; D: .; DNA: TGCGCCAGCAGCCCGCTTGGACAGAAAAACATTCAGTACTTC; CDR3: CASSPLGQKNIQYF
size: many; V: TRBV9; J: TRBJ1-1; D: .; DNA: TGTGCCAGCAGCGTAGGGGGCCAAATGAACACTGAAGCTTTCTTT; CDR3: CASSVGGQMNTEAFF
size: few; V: TRBV3-1; J: TRBJ2-7; D: .; DNA: TGTGCCAGCAGCCATTCTGTTGGCGAGCAGTACTTC; CDR3: CASSHSVGEQYF
size: .; V: TRBV12-3/TRBV12-4; J: TRBJ2-7; D: .; DNA: TGTGCAATTAGTCACCCCTCGTTATACGAGCAGTACTTC; CDR3: CAISHPSLYEQYF
size: many; V: TRBV27; J: TRBJ2-3; D: .; DNA: TGTGCCAGCAGTTCGAGCCCAGGGGCAGATACGCAGTATTTT; CDR3: CASSSSPGADTQYF
size: .; V: TRBV18; J: TRBJ1-1; D: TRBD1; DNA: TGTGCCAGCTCACGGAACGCCCCAGGGGGTAGGGACACTGAAGCTTTCTTT; CDR3: CASSRNAPGGRDTEAFF